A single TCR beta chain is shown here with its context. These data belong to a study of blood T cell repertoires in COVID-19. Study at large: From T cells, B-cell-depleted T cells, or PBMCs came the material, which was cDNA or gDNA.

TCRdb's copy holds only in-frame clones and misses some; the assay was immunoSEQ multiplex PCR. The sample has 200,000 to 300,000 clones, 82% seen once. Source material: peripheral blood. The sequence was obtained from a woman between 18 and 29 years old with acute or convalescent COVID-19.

The DNA for the CDR3 is TGTGCCACCAGTGACCACAGGAGCACAGATACGCAGTATTTT. The encoded protein is CATSDHRSTDTQYF. V and J are TRBV24-1 and TRBJ2-3; D possibly corresponds to TRBD1 (5 bases). The length of the CDR3 is 14 residues. Trimming took 4 bases from V and 0 from J, leaving 7 bases between them. Germline V lookup: CDR1 KGHDR, CDR2 SFDVKD.